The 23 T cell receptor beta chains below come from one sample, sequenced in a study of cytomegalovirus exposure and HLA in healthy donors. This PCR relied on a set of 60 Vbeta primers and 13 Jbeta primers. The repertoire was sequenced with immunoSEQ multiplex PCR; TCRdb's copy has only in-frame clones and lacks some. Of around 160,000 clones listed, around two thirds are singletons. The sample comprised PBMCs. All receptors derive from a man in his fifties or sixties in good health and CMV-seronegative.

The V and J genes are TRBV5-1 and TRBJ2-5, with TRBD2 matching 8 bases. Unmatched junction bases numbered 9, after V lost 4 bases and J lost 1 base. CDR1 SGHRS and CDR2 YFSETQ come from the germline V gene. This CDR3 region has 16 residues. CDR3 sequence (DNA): TGCGCCAGCAGCGGGGTTAGCGGGGTCCGCCAAGAGACCCAGTACTTC. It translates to CASSGVSGVRQETQYF.

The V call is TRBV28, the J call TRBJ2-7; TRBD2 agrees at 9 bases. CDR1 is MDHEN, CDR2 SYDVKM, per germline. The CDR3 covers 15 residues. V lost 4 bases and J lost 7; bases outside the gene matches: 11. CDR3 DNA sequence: TGTGCCAGCAGTTCGGATAGCGGGGGCCGTGGGGAGCAGTACTTC. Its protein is CASSSDSGGRGEQYF.

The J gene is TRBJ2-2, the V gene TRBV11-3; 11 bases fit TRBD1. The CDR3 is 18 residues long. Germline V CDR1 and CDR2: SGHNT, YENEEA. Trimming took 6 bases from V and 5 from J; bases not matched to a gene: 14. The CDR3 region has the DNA TGTGCCAGCAGTATCGGCGGACAGGGGGCGCGGATGACCGGGGAGCTGTTTTTT. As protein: CASSIGGQGARMTGELFF.

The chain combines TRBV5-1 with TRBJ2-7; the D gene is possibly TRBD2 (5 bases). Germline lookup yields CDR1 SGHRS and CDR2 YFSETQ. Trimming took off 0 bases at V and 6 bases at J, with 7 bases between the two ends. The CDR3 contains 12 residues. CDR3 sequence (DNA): TGCGCCAGCAGCTTGGGGGGAGCCGAGCAGTACTTC. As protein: CASSLGGAEQYF.

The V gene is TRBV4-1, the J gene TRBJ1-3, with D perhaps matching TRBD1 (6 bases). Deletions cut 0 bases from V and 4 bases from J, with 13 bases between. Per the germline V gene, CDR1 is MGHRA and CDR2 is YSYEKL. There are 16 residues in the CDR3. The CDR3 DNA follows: TGCGCCAGCAGCCAAGATTTGAACAGGGTCGGAAACACCATATATTTT. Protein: CASSQDLNRVGNTIYF.

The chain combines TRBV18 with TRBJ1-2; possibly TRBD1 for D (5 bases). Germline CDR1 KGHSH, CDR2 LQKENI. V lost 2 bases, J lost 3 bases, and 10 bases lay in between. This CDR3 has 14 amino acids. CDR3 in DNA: TGTGCCAGCTCACCAGGGGCTGGGGACTATGGCTACACCTTC. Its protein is CASSPGAGDYGYTF.

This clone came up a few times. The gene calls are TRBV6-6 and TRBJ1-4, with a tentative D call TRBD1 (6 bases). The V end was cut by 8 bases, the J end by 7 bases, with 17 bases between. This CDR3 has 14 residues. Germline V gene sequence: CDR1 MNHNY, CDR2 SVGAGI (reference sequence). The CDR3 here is CASSYTGSGEKLFF. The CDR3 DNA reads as TGTGCCAGCTCTTACACAGGGAGTGGTGAAAAACTGTTTTTT.

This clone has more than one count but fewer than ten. This CDR3 is CASSGQVRSYEQYF. CDR3 sequence (DNA): TGTGCCAGCAGTGGACAGGTTCGGTCCTACGAGCAGTACTTC. This chain joins TRBV6-1 and TRBJ2-7, with D possibly TRBD1 on 6 matching bases. The CDR3 loop spans 14 amino acids. In germline, CDR1 is MNHNS, CDR2 SASEGT. V lost 4 bases and J 1 base, leaving 11 bases between the germline ends.

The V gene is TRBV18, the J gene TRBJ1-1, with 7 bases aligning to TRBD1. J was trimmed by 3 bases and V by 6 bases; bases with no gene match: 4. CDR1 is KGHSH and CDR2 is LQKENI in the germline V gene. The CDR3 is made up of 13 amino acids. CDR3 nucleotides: TGTGCCAGCTCCATAACAGGGGACACTGAAGCTTTCTTT. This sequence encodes CASSITGDTEAFF. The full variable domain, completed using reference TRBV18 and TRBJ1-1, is NAGVMQNPRHLVRRRGQEARLRCSPMKGHSHVYWYRQLPEEGLKFMVYLQKENIIDESGMPKERFSAEFPKEGPSILRIQQVVRGDSAAYFCASSITGDTEAFFGQGTRLTVV.

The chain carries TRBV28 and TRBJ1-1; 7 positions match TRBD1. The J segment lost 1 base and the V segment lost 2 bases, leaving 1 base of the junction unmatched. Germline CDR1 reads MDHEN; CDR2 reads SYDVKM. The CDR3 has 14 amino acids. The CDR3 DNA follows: TGTGCCAGCAGTTTACAGGGGGGGAACACTGAAGCTTTCTTT. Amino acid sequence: CASSLQGGNTEAFF.

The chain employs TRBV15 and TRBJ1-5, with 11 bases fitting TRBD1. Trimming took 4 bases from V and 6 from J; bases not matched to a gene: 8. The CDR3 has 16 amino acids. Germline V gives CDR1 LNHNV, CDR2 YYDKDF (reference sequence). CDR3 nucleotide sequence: TGTGCCACCAGCACCAGCCGGACAGGGGGCATTCAGCCCCAGCATTTT. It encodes CATSTSRTGGIQPQHF.

The CDR3 nucleotides are TGTGCCAGTAGTATAGCGGGGACAGCGAACTACGAGCAGTACTTC. Protein sequence: CASSIAGTANYEQYF. V gene TRBV19 combines with J gene TRBJ2-7, with 7 bases fitting TRBD1. CDR3 size: 15 residues. The V and J ends lost 1 base and 3 bases, in that order; junction bases with no gene match: 6. Germline-derived CDR1 and CDR2 are LNHDA and SQIVND (reference sequence).

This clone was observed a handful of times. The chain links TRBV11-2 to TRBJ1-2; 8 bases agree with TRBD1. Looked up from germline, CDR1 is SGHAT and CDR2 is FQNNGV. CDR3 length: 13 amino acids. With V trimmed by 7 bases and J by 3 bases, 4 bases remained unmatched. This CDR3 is CASTRTGYYGYTF. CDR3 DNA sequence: TGTGCCAGCACCAGGACAGGGTACTATGGCTACACCTTC.

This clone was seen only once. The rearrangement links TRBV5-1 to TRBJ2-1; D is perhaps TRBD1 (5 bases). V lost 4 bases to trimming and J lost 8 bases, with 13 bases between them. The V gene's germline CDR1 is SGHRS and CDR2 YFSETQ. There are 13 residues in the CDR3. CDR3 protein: CASSIGHIDEQFF. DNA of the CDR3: TGCGCCAGCAGCATCGGACACATCGATGAGCAGTTCTTC.

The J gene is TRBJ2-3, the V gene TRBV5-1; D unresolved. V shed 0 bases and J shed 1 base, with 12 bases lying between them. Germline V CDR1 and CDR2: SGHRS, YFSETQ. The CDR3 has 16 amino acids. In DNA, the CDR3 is TGCGCCAGCAGCTTGGCTGTGACTGCGGGCACAGATACGCAGTATTTT. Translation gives CASSLAVTAGTDTQYF. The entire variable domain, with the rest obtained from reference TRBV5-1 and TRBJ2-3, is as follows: KAGVTQTPRYLIKTRGQQVTLSCSPISGHRSVSWYQQTPGQGLQFLFEYFSETQRNKGNFPGRFSGRQFSNSRSEMNVSTLELGDSALYLCASSLAVTAGTDTQYFGPGTRLTVL.

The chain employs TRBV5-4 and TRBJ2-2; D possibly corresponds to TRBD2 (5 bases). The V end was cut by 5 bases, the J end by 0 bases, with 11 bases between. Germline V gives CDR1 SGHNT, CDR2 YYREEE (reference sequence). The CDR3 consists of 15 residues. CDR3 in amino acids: CASSHPGSNTGELFF. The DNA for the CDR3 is TGTGCCAGCAGTCACCCGGGATCGAACACCGGGGAGCTGTTTTTT.

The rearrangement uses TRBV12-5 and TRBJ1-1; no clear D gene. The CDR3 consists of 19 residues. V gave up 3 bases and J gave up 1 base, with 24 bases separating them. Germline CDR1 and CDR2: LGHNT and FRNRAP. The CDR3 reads CASGFQLTLWERSNTEAFF. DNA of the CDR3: TGTGCTAGTGGTTTTCAGCTCACCCTTTGGGAGCGGTCGAACACTGAAGCTTTCTTT.

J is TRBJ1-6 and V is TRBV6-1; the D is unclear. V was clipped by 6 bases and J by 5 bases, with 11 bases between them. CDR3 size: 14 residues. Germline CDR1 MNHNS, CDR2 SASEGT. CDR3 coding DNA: TGTGCCAGCAGATATACAGTGAATAATTCACCCCTCCACTTT. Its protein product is CASRYTVNNSPLHF.

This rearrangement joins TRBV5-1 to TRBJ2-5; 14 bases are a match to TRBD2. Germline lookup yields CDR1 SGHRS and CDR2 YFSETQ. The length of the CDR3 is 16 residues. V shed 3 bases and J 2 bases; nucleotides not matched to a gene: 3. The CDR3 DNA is TGCGCCAGCAGCTCGACTAGCGGGGGGGCTCAAGAGACCCAGTACTTC. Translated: CASSSTSGGAQETQYF.

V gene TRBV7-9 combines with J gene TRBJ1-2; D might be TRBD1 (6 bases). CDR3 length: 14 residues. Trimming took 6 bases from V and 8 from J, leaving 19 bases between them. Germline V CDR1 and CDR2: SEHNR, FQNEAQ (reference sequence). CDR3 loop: CASSPDSYGLGYTF. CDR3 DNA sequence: TGTGCCAGCAGTCCGGACAGCTATGGGTTGGGCTACACCTTC.

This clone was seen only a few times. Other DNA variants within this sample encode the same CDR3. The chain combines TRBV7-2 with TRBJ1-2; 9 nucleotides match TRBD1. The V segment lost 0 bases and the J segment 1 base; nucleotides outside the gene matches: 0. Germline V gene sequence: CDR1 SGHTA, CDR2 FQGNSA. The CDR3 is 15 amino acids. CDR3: CASSLAGQGNYGYTF. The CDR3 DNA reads TGTGCCAGCAGCTTAGCGGGACAGGGTAACTATGGCTACACCTTC.

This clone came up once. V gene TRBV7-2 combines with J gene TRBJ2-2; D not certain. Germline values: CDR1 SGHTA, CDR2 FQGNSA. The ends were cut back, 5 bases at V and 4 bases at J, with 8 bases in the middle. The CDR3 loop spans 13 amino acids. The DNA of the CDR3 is TGTGCCAGCAGCCAGACAACCACCGGGGAGCTGTTTTTT. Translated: CASSQTTTGELFF.

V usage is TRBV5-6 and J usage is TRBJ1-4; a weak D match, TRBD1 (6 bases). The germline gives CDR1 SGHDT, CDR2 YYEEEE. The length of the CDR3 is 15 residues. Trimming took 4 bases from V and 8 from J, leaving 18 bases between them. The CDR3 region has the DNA TGTGCCAGCAGCCCTGGGGGCACGAGGAGAGAAAAACTGTTTTTT. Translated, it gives CASSPGGTRREKLFF.